This passage covers 30 T cell receptor beta chains from one sample sequenced in a study of cytomegalovirus exposure and HLA in healthy donors. Libraries were prepared by immunoSEQ multiplex PCR; TCRdb keeps only in-frame clonotypes and omits some of them. In the table there are 130,000 to 150,000 clones, about 86% of which are singletons. Sequenced material: PBMCs. The receptor set was obtained from a man in his late teens or twenties in good health and CMV-seronegative.

The V gene is TRBV7-2, the J gene TRBJ1-6; D is perhaps TRBD1 (6 bases). The V gene lost 8 bases and the J gene lost 10 bases, with 12 bases spanning the gap. This CDR3 contains 12 residues. Germline V gene sequence: CDR1 SGHTA, CDR2 FQGNSA. CDR3 bases: TGTGCCAGCGGTGGACAGTCCTCACCCCTCCACTTT. It is translated as CASGGQSSPLHF.

The chain links TRBV27 to TRBJ2-5, with unresolved D. The CDR3 contains 14 residues. Trimming took 5 bases from V and 3 from J, leaving 13 bases between them. Germline V gene lookup returns CDR1 MNHEY and CDR2 SMNVEV (reference sequence). The CDR3 sequence is CASSPQTTKETQYF. The CDR3, as DNA: TGTGCCAGCAGTCCGCAAACCACTAAAGAGACCCAGTACTTC.

A single count supports this clone. The chain is built from TRBV21-1 and TRBJ2-7; the table's TRBD2 call for D was not verified on the DNA. TRBV21-1 constitutes a pseudogene. The CDR3 is 14 residues long. CDR3 in amino acids: CASSEREGGFEQYF. In DNA, the CDR3 is TGTGCCAGCAGCGAGCGGGAGGGGGGTTTCGAGCAGTACTTC.

The rearrangement uses TRBV7-9 and TRBJ1-3; tentative D call: TRBD1 (6 bases). Germline V gene lookup returns CDR1 SEHNR and CDR2 FQNEAQ (reference sequence). Trimming pared 2 bases from V and 2 bases from J, leaving 10 bases between. The CDR3 has 15 amino acids. CDR3 nucleotide sequence: TGTGCCAGCAGCTTATCGGCAGGGGCTGGAAACACCATATATTTT. This translates into CASSLSAGAGNTIYF.

This rearrangement joins TRBV19 to TRBJ2-7; 8 bases are a match to TRBD2. Per germline, CDR1 LNHDA and CDR2 SQIVND (reference sequence). With V trimmed by 7 bases and J by 2 bases, 10 bases remained unmatched. This CDR3 has 15 residues. CDR3 protein: CASTPGRGSPYEQYF. The CDR3 DNA reads TGTGCCAGTACTCCCGGGAGGGGGAGCCCCTACGAGCAGTACTTC.

The genes are TRBV30 and TRBJ1-1, with a possible D match to TRBD1 (6 bases). The CDR3 extends over 13 amino acids. With 3 bases removed from V and 6 bases from J, the gap between germline ends came to 14 bases. Germline V lookup: CDR1 GTSNPN, CDR2 SVGIG (reference sequence). The CDR3 region has the DNA TGTGCCTGGAGGTTACAGGGAGCCCCTGAAGCTTTCTTT. Translation: CAWRLQGAPEAFF.

In DNA, the CDR3 is TGTGCCACCAGAACCACTAGCGGGTCCTACGAGCAGTACTTC. Translating gives CATRTTSGSYEQYF. V usage is TRBV15 and J usage is TRBJ2-7; 9 nucleotides agree with TRBD2. Unmatched junction bases numbered 4, after V lost 6 bases and J lost 1 base. The CDR3 runs 14 residues. Germline V gene lookup returns CDR1 LNHNV and CDR2 YYDKDF (reference sequence).

The chain carries TRBV4-1 and TRBJ2-7; 13 nucleotides match TRBD2. There are 15 residues in the CDR3. The V gene's germline CDR1 is MGHRA and CDR2 YSYEKL. Trimming cost V 8 bases and J 2 bases; bases outside gene matches: 6. CDR3: CASRLAGGTAYEQYF. In DNA form, the CDR3 reads TGCGCCAGCCGACTAGCGGGGGGTACAGCCTACGAGCAGTACTTC.

V usage is TRBV25-1 and J usage is TRBJ2-7, with 7 nucleotides matching TRBD2. CDR3 length: 13 amino acids. V lost 6 bases to trimming and J lost 3 bases; unmatched junction nucleotides: 5. Germline assignment: CDR1 MGHDK and CDR2 SYGVNS. The CDR3 bases are TGTGCCAGCAGCGCCTGGACTAGCTACGAGCAGTACTTC. It yields the protein CASSAWTSYEQYF.

The chain has TRBV18 and TRBJ1-2; tentatively, D is TRBD1 (6 bases). Trimming pared 3 bases from V and 2 bases from J, leaving 13 bases between. CDR1 KGHSH and CDR2 LQKENI come from the germline V gene. CDR3 length equals 15 residues. CDR3 protein: CASSPSLGANYGYTF. The CDR3 bases are TGTGCCAGCTCACCTAGTTTGGGGGCCAACTATGGCTACACCTTC.

The gene calls are TRBV9 and TRBJ1-1; D is perhaps TRBD1 (5 bases). This CDR3 has 13 amino acids. The V gene lost 1 base and the J gene lost 5 bases, with 9 bases spanning the gap. The germline V gene encodes CDR1 SGDLS and CDR2 YYNGEE. This chain's CDR3 is CASSVKGNTEAFF. Here the CDR3 DNA reads TGTGCCAGCAGCGTAAAGGGGAATACTGAAGCTTTCTTT.

The CDR3 is CASSKVPDRGPYNEQFF. Written as DNA, the CDR3 is TGTGCCAGCAGCAAAGTCCCGGACAGGGGACCCTACAATGAGCAGTTCTTC. V is TRBV21-1 and J is TRBJ2-1; the D call in the table, TRBD1, was not verified against the DNA. TRBV21-1 is reported as a pseudogene. The CDR3 totals 17 residues.

The genes are TRBV5-1 and TRBJ2-5; D is undetermined. The length of the CDR3 is 12 residues. CDR1 and CDR2 (germline): SGHRS, YFSETQ. The V end was cut by 0 bases, the J end by 4 bases, with 4 bases between. The CDR3, as DNA: TGCGCCAGCAGCTTGGCCGGAGAGACCCAGTACTTC. Translated: CASSLAGETQYF. Full variable domain (missing parts from reference TRBV5-1 and TRBJ2-5): KAGVTQTPRYLIKTRGQQVTLSCSPISGHRSVSWYQQTPGQGLQFLFEYFSETQRNKGNFPGRFSGRQFSNSRSEMNVSTLELGDSALYLCASSLAGETQYFGPGTRLLVL.

This clone was seen a single time. The chain employs TRBV5-1 and TRBJ1-1; 7 bases align to TRBD1. Germline V lookup: CDR1 SGHRS, CDR2 YFSETQ. This CDR3 region has 15 residues. J was trimmed by 6 bases and V by 0 bases; bases with no gene match: 8. This chain's CDR3 is CASSLDEGRGAEAFF. The CDR3 DNA follows: TGCGCCAGCAGCTTGGATGAGGGCAGGGGGGCTGAAGCTTTCTTT. Using reference TRBV5-1 and TRBJ1-1 for the parts outside the CDR3, the full variable domain is KAGVTQTPRYLIKTRGQQVTLSCSPISGHRSVSWYQQTPGQGLQFLFEYFSETQRNKGNFPGRFSGRQFSNSRSEMNVSTLELGDSALYLCASSLDEGRGAEAFFGQGTRLTVV.

The genes are TRBV29-1 and TRBJ2-2; 8 nucleotides align to TRBD2. Germline lookup yields CDR1 SQVTM and CDR2 ANQGSEA. The CDR3 runs 16 residues. The V segment lost 2 bases and the J segment 0 bases; nucleotides outside the gene matches: 5. CDR3 nucleotide sequence: TGCAGCGTTGAAAGGGGAGCGGGGGCGAACACCGGGGAGCTGTTTTTT. Its translation is CSVERGAGANTGELFF.

V gene TRBV7-2 combines with J gene TRBJ1-3, with D unresolved. V was pared by 4 bases and J by 3 bases, with 19 bases between. This CDR3 region has 17 residues. Looked up from germline, CDR1 is SGHTA and CDR2 is FQGNSA. CDR3 amino acids: CASSSRAEISVGNTIYF. Here the CDR3 DNA reads TGTGCCAGCAGCTCGCGGGCAGAAATATCGGTTGGAAACACCATATATTTT.

This clone was seen more than once but under ten times. V and J are TRBV25-1 and TRBJ1-2; D unclear. V was cut by 3 bases and J by 8 bases, with 13 bases left in between. The CDR3 is made up of 13 amino acids. CDR1 and CDR2 from the germline V gene are MGHDK and SYGVNS. In DNA form, the CDR3 reads TGTGCCAGCAGTGAGACCTTCGGGGAGGGCTACACCTTC. It is translated as CASSETFGEGYTF.

This sequence joins TRBV7-5 and TRBJ2-4; the tabulated D call, TRBD1, remains unverified against the DNA. TRBV7-5 is a pseudogene segment. The CDR3 runs 15 residues. The CDR3 DNA follows: TGTGCCAGAAGACCGAATCTAGGACACAAAAACATTCAGTACTTC. This sequence encodes CARRPNLGHKNIQYF.

This chain uses TRBV29-1 with TRBJ2-3; 10 bases are shared with TRBD2. V was clipped by 4 bases and J by 5 bases; unmatched bases: 12. The CDR3 consists of 16 residues. Germline values: CDR1 SQVTM, CDR2 ANQGSEA. CDR3 residues: CSVVSGRTLLLDTQYF. The CDR3 bases are TGCAGCGTTGTTAGCGGGAGGACGTTGCTCTTAGATACGCAGTATTTT.

This sequence joins TRBV5-6 and TRBJ1-5, with unresolved D. Germline V gene data show CDR1 as SGHDT and CDR2 as YYEEEE. The CDR3 has 13 amino acids. V was pared by 0 bases and J by 5 bases, with 6 bases between. The CDR3 sequence is CASSLAGDQPQHF. CDR3 sequence (DNA): TGTGCCAGCAGCTTGGCCGGGGATCAGCCCCAGCATTTT.

The rearrangement links TRBV7-2 to TRBJ1-2, with 8 bases lining up with TRBD1. Germline CDR1 and CDR2: SGHTA and FQGNSA. This CDR3 contains 15 residues. The J segment lost 2 bases and the V segment lost 4 bases, leaving 6 bases of the junction unmatched. CDR3 loop: CASSSRTGQNYGYTF. CDR3 coding DNA: TGTGCCAGCAGCTCCCGGACAGGGCAAAACTATGGCTACACCTTC.

The V call is TRBV19, the J call TRBJ1-2; 9 bases agree with TRBD1. The ends lost 0 bases at V and 5 bases at J; junction bases unmatched: 7. This CDR3 is built from 16 residues. Germline CDR1 LNHDA, CDR2 SQIVND (reference sequence). CDR3 coding DNA: TGTGCCAGTAGTATAGAGGGACAGGGCTCCGTTTATGGCTACACCTTC. Its protein is CASSIEGQGSVYGYTF.

This CDR3 is CASSQGLAQEAFF. The CDR3 nucleotides are TGTGCCAGCAGCCAAGGACTAGCACAAGAAGCTTTCTTT. The V call is TRBV4-2, the J call TRBJ1-1; D unresolved. Trimming took 1 base from V and 8 from J, leaving 11 bases between them. The CDR3 length is 13 residues. Germline V CDR1 and CDR2: LGHNA, YNFKEQ.

This chain joins TRBV5-6 and TRBJ1-2; D remains ambiguous. The CDR3 is 13 residues long. Trimming removed 1 base from V and 2 bases from J, with 6 bases in between. From germline, CDR1 is SGHDT and CDR2 YYEEEE. The CDR3 nucleotides are TGTGCCAGCAGCTTGCCCGGGAACTATGGCTACACCTTC. Protein: CASSLPGNYGYTF.

CDR3: CASRTGSFGEQFF. CDR3 coding DNA: TGTGCCAGCAGGACAGGGTCTTTCGGTGAGCAGTTCTTC. The chain joins TRBV2 to TRBJ2-1, with TRBD1 identical over 7 bases. The CDR3 totals 13 residues. CDR1 is SNHLY, CDR2 FYNNEI, per germline. The J segment lost 9 bases and the V segment lost 6 bases, leaving 8 bases of the junction unmatched. The entire variable domain, with the rest obtained from reference TRBV2 and TRBJ2-1, is as follows: EPEVTQTPSHQVTQMGQEVILRCVPISNHLYFYWYRQILGQKVEFLVSFYNNEISEKSEIFDDQFSVERPDGSNFTLKIRSTKLEDSAMYFCASRTGSFGEQFFGPGTRLTVL.

The rearrangement uses TRBV10-3 and TRBJ1-1; 10 nucleotides agree with TRBD1. The CDR3 has 13 residues. Germline V lookup: CDR1 ENHRY, CDR2 SYGVKD. The V gene end was trimmed by 8 bases and the J gene end by 0 bases; junction bases not matched to a gene: 0. The CDR3 loop reads CAIGTGVNTEAFF. The DNA of the CDR3 is TGTGCCATCGGGACAGGGGTGAACACTGAAGCTTTCTTT.

V gene TRBV2 combines with J gene TRBJ1-2; a possible D gene is TRBD1 (5 bases). This CDR3 comprises 15 residues. The germline V gene encodes CDR1 SNHLY and CDR2 FYNNEI. The V gene lost 4 bases and the J gene lost 0 bases, with 12 bases spanning the gap. The CDR3 is CASSGTLTANYGYTF. In nucleotides, the CDR3 is TGTGCCAGCAGTGGCACCCTGACAGCTAACTATGGCTACACCTTC.

The rearrangement links TRBV27 to TRBJ1-1; unclear D gene. This CDR3 comprises 13 residues. V lost 2 bases to trimming and J lost 1 base, with 5 bases between them. CDR1 is MNHEY and CDR2 is SMNVEV in the germline V gene (reference sequence). The CDR3 DNA sequence: TGTGCCAGCAGTTTAGGAGAGAACACTGAAGCTTTCTTT. As protein: CASSLGENTEAFF.

This clone showed up just once. The chain recombines TRBV9 with TRBJ1-4; D is uncertain. V was trimmed by 0 bases and J by 8 bases, leaving 11 bases between them. The germline V gene encodes CDR1 SGDLS and CDR2 YYNGEE. This CDR3 has 14 amino acids. CDR3 coding DNA: TGTGCCAGCAGCGTAGTCCCGGGGTCGGAAAAACTGTTTTTT. Amino acids: CASSVVPGSEKLFF.

J is TRBJ1-5 and V is TRBV5-4, with a possible D match to TRBD1 (5 bases). With 4 bases removed from V and 7 bases from J, the gap between germline ends came to 12 bases. Germline V gene lookup returns CDR1 SGHNT and CDR2 YYREEE (reference sequence). The CDR3 totals 13 residues. The CDR3 DNA follows: TGTGCCAGCAGCCCTCGGGGGAGCCAGCCCCAGCATTTT. The encoded protein is CASSPRGSQPQHF.